The T cell receptor (beta chain) described here comes from a study of beta chain features in type 1 diabetes. The whole isolated RNA underwent reverse transcription, so sequencing captured expressed TCRB transcripts. Produced via immunoSEQ multiplex PCR; TCRdb's table is partial and in-frame only. The sample records some 270,000 clones, 12% to 15% being singletons. Whole-study findings and limits: A closer apparent resemblance between naive, central memory and Treg TCRB repertoires was seen in patients than in healthy donors. Moderate but significant shortening of TCRB CDR3s was recorded in all four CD4+ subsets from Type 1 diabetes patients. PCR might favor shorter templates, equally in patients and controls.

Concerning this clone: Its antigen is unidentified.

The origin of this receptor is a woman between 35 and 50 years old in good health. Sample: naive CD4+ T cells from blood.

In DNA form, the CDR3 reads TGCAGCGTCGGTATGGTGAACACTGAAGCTTTCTTT. Amino acid sequence: CSVGMVNTEAFF. The chain combines TRBV29-1 with TRBJ1-1, with D hard to call. Deletions cut 6 bases from V and 0 bases from J, with 8 bases between. The CDR3 is made up of 12 amino acids. From germline, CDR1 is SQVTM and CDR2 ANQGSEA.